This TCR beta chain was recorded in a study of blood T cell repertoires in COVID-19. On the study more broadly: The United States, Italy and Spain supplied acute and convalescent COVID-19 samples. PBMCs, B-cell-depleted T cells, or T cells provided the cDNA or gDNA that made up the material.

The CDR3 sequence is 14 residues long. Germline CDR1 MDHEN, CDR2 SYDVKM. V lost 5 bases, J lost 2 bases, and 12 bases lay in between. In the original workflow: By means of reference gene primer amplification, nucleated cell counts were estimated. Measured with immunoSEQ multiplex PCR; TCRdb has only the in-frame clones, and not every one. V, J and clone size were drawn from that table, and D and trimming were deduced from the DNA. The sample includes approximately 75,000 clones, approximately 86% seen only once; the top ten take less than 7.5%. The receptor comes from a man older than 75 with COVID-19, enrolled during active disease. V and J are TRBV28 and TRBJ1-2; D is uncertain. The sequenced sample was peripheral blood. The CDR3 nucleotides read TGTGCCAGCAGTACCATCCGAGAGAACTATGGCTACACCTTC. Its translation: CASSTIRENYGYTF.